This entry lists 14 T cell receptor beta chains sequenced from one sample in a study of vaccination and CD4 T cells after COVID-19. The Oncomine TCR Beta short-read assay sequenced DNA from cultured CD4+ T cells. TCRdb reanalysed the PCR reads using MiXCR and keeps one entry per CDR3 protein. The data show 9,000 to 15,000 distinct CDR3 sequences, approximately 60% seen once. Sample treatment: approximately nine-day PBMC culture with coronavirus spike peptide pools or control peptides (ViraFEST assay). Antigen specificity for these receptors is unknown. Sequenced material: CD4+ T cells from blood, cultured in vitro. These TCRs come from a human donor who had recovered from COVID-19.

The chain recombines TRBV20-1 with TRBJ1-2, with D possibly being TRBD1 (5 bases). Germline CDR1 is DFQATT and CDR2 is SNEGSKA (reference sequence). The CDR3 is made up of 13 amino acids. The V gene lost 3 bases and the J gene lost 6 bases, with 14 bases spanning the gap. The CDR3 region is CSASQRGFDGYTF. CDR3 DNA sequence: TGCAGTGCTAGTCAGAGGGGTTTTGATGGCTACACCTTC.

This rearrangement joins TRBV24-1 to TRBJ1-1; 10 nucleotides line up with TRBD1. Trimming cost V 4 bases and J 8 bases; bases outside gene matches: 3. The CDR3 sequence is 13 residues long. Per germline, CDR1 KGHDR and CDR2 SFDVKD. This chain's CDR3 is CATSDPGQGEAFF. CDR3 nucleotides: TGTGCCACCAGTGACCCGGGACAGGGGGAAGCTTTCTTT.

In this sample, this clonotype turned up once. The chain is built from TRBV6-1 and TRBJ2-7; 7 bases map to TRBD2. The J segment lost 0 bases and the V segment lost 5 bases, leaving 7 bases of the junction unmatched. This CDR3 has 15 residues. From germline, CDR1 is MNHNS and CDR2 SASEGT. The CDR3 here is CASSQGGALSYEQYF. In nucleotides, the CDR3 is TGTGCCAGCAGTCAGGGAGGGGCCCTCTCCTACGAGCAGTACTTC.

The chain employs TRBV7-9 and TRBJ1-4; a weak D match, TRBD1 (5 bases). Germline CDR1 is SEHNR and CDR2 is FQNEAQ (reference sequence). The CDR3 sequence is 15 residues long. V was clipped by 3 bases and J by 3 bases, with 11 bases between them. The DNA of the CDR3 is TGTGCCAGCAGCTTGAGGGGCCGCTCTAATGAAAAACTGTTTTTT. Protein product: CASSLRGRSNEKLFF.

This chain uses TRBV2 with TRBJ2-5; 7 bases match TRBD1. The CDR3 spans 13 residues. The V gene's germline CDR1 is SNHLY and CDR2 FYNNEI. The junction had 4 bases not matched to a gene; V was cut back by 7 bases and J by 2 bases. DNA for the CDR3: TGTGCCAGCACCGGCAGGGGGCAAGAGACCCAGTACTTC. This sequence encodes CASTGRGQETQYF.

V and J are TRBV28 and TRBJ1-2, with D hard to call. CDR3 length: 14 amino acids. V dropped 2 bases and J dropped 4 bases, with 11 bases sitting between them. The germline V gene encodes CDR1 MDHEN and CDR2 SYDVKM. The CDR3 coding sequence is TGTGCCAGCAGTTTAAAGAGACTGACCTATGGCTACACCTTC. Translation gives CASSLKRLTYGYTF.

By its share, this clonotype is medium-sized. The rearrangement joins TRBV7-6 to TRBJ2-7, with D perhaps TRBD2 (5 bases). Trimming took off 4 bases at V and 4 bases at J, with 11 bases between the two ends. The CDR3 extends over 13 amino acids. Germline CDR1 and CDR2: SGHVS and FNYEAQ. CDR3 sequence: CASSSTTGYEQYF. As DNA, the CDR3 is TGTGCCAGCAGCTCAACCACGGGGTACGAGCAGTACTTC.

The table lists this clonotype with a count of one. The CDR3: CASSWRTSGIGTDTQYF. The CDR3 DNA reads TGTGCCAGCAGCTGGCGGACTAGCGGGATAGGAACAGATACGCAGTATTTT. The gene calls are TRBV3-1 and TRBJ2-3, with TRBD2 matching over 12 bases. This CDR3 comprises 17 residues. V dropped 5 bases and J dropped 3; count of bases not matched to a gene: 9. Germline CDR1 and CDR2: LGHDT and YNNKEL (reference sequence).

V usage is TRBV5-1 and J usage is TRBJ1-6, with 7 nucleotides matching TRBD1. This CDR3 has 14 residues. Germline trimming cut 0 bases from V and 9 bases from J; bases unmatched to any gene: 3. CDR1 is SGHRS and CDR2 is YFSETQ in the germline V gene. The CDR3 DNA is TGCGCCAGCAGCTTGGGACAGGGTGGTTCACCCCTCCACTTT. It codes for CASSLGQGGSPLHF.

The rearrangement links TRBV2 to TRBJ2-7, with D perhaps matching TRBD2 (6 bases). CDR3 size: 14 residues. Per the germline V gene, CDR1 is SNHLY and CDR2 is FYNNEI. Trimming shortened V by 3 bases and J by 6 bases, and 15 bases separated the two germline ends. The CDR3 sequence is CASSDEGRLGEQYF. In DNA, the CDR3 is TGTGCCAGCAGTGATGAGGGGAGGCTAGGCGAGCAGTACTTC.

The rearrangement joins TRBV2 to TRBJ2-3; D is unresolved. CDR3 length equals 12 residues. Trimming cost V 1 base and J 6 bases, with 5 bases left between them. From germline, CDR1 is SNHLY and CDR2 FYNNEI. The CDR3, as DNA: TGTGCCAGCAGTGAAGACCGGGATACGCAGTATTTT. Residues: CASSEDRDTQYF.

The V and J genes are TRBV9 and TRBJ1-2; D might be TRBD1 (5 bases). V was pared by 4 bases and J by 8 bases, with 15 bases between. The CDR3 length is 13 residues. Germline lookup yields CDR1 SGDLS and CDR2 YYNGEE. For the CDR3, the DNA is TGTGCCAGCAGCACAGTTGAGGGACGCGGCTACACCTTC. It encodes CASSTVEGRGYTF.

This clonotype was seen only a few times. This CDR3 reads CASSENVGGSIQPQHF. The CDR3 DNA sequence: TGTGCCAGCAGTGAAAATGTTGGGGGTTCGATTCAGCCCCAGCATTTT. V and J are TRBV2 and TRBJ1-5; D is perhaps TRBD1 (5 bases). Looked up from germline, CDR1 is SNHLY and CDR2 is FYNNEI. Trimming took 2 bases from V and 6 from J, leaving 17 bases between them. This CDR3 is built from 16 residues.

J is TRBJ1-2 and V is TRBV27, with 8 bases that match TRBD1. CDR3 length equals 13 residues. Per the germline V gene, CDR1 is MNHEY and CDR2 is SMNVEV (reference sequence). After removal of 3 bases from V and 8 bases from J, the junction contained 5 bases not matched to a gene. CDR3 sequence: CASSFNRGRGYTF. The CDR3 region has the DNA TGTGCCAGCAGTTTTAACAGGGGGAGAGGCTACACCTTC.